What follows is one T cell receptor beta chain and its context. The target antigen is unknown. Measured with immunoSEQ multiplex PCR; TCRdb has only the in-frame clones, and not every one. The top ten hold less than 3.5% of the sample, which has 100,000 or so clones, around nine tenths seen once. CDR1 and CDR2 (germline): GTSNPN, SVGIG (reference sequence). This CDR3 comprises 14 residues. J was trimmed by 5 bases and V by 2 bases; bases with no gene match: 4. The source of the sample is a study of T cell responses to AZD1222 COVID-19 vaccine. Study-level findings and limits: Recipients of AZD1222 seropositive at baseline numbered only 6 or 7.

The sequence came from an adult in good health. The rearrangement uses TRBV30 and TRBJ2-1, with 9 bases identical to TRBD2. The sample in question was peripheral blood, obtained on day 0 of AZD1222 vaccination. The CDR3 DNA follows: TGTGCCTGGAGTACTAGCGGGTGGCACAATGAGCAGTTCTTC. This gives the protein CAWSTSGWHNEQFF.